Following are 21 T cell receptor beta chains from one sample sequenced in a study of graft-versus-host responses after intestinal transplantation. Only in-frame clones appear in the TCRdb table, and some are missing; sequencing was by immunoSEQ multiplex PCR. The data hold about 98,000 clones, with about 82% observed a single time. Sequenced here: PBMCs, sampled 255 days after intestinal transplant. Receptors originate from a human patient who received an intestinal transplant, so some T cells may come from the graft donor.

The chain has TRBV6-1 and TRBJ2-3, with D possibly TRBD2 on 6 matching bases. This CDR3 has 15 amino acids. Germline V gene lookup returns CDR1 MNHNS and CDR2 SASEGT. Trimming removed 1 base at V and 4 bases at J, with 12 bases between. CDR3 in DNA: TGTGCCAGCAGTGAAGAGGATGGCGGGGCAGATACGCAGTATTTT. It yields the protein CASSEEDGGADTQYF.

This clone was observed a few times. V is TRBV7-9 and J is TRBJ2-1, with D possibly called TRBD1 or TRBD2 (5 bases each). Germline V lookup: CDR1 SEHNR, CDR2 FQNEAQ (reference sequence). The CDR3 contains 15 residues. V dropped 1 base and J dropped 8 bases, with 15 bases sitting between them. The DNA of the CDR3 is TGTGCCAGCAGCTTAGTAAGCCTAGGGGACGATGAGCAGTTCTTC. It is translated as CASSLVSLGDDEQFF.

V gene TRBV2 combines with J gene TRBJ2-7, with TRBD2 identical over 10 bases. The CDR3 covers 13 residues. J lost 3 bases, V lost 8 bases, and 4 bases had no gene match. Germline-derived CDR1 and CDR2 are SNHLY and FYNNEI. The CDR3 DNA is TGTGCCAGCGGAGGGACTAGCGACTACGAGCAGTACTTC. Translating gives CASGGTSDYEQYF.

The chain recombines TRBV6-1 with TRBJ2-7; 10 bases map to TRBD1. Germline V gives CDR1 MNHNS, CDR2 SASEGT. The junction had 9 bases not matched to a gene; V was cut back by 5 bases and J by 5 bases. The CDR3 covers 15 residues. The DNA for the CDR3 is TGTGCCAGCAGTACGACCGGGACAGGGGTCGACGAGCAGTACTTC. Its protein product is CASSTTGTGVDEQYF.

This clone was seen a few times. The rearrangement links TRBV18 to TRBJ1-1; no reliable D call. This CDR3 has 13 amino acids. Trimming left V 3 bases short and J 1 base short, with 6 bases between. From germline, CDR1 is KGHSH and CDR2 LQKENI. This CDR3 reads CASSPQRNTEAFF. The DNA for the CDR3 is TGTGCCAGCTCACCGCAGAGGAACACTGAAGCTTTCTTT.

The chain employs TRBV2 and TRBJ1-4; 7 nucleotides align to TRBD1. CDR1 and CDR2 from the germline V gene are SNHLY and FYNNEI. The CDR3 consists of 13 residues. Trimming removed 7 bases from V and 7 bases from J; junction bases left unmatched: 6. CDR3 sequence: CASKGAPREKLFF. For the CDR3, the DNA is TGTGCCAGCAAGGGGGCCCCCCGTGAAAAACTGTTTTTT.

This chain connects TRBV6-1 to TRBJ1-6; D unclear. The germline gives CDR1 MNHNS, CDR2 SASEGT. The V end was cut by 5 bases, the J end by 18 bases, with 20 bases between. The CDR3 consists of 13 residues. CDR3 sequence: CASSRRVTQVSHF. The CDR3 coding sequence is TGTGCCAGCAGTCGGCGGGTGACCCAGGTTTCCCACTTT.

This clone occurred once. The chain employs TRBV6-1 and TRBJ2-4; D might be TRBD2 (5 bases). Germline V lookup: CDR1 MNHNS, CDR2 SASEGT. V gave up 2 bases and J gave up 0 bases, with 11 bases separating them. The CDR3 totals 16 residues. CDR3 loop: CASSERVGVAKNIQYF. Here the CDR3 DNA reads TGTGCCAGCAGTGAAAGGGTCGGGGTAGCCAAAAACATTCAGTACTTC.

This chain's CDR3 is CASSPSWYGYTF. The CDR3 DNA is TGTGCCAGCAGTCCCTCCTGGTATGGCTACACCTTC. V usage is TRBV6-6 and J usage is TRBJ1-2; no definite D call. This CDR3 is built from 12 residues. V lost 5 bases to trimming and J lost 5 bases, with 9 bases between them. CDR1 is MNHNY, CDR2 SVGAGI, per germline (reference sequence).

This chain uses TRBV30 with TRBJ1-1, with D maybe TRBD1 (5 bases). Trimming stripped 6 bases from V and 7 bases from J, with 15 bases between. The CDR3 runs to 12 residues. The V gene's germline CDR1 is GTSNPN and CDR2 SVGIG (reference sequence). As DNA, the CDR3 is TGTGCCTGCCCGGCTCTGGGACTTGAAGCTTTCTTT. Its translation is CACPALGLEAFF.

The chain joins TRBV6-5 to TRBJ2-3, with 8 bases identical to TRBD1. CDR1 is MNHEY and CDR2 is SVGAGI in the germline V gene. The CDR3 spans 15 residues. V trimming: 0 bases; J trimming: 5 bases; junction bases outside the gene matches: 4. The CDR3 spells CASSYSDRVGDTQYF. The CDR3 DNA reads as TGTGCCAGCAGTTACTCGGACAGGGTGGGAGATACGCAGTATTTT.

J is TRBJ2-3 and V is TRBV27, with 10 bases fitting TRBD1. CDR3 length: 15 residues. V trimming: 3 bases; J trimming: 4 bases; junction bases outside the gene matches: 4. From germline, CDR1 is MNHEY and CDR2 SMNVEV (reference sequence). The CDR3 reads CASSFTGQGADTQYF. The CDR3 bases are TGTGCCAGCAGTTTTACCGGACAGGGGGCAGATACGCAGTATTTT.

V is TRBV18 and J is TRBJ1-4; D gene ambiguous. CDR1 and CDR2 (germline): KGHSH, LQKENI. V was trimmed by 2 bases and J by 0 bases, leaving 13 bases between them. CDR3 length: 17 residues. CDR3 in amino acids: CASSPGFEIATNEKLFF. The CDR3 bases are TGTGCCAGCTCACCAGGTTTTGAAATCGCAACTAATGAAAAACTGTTTTTT.

This clone was detected only once. The rearrangement uses TRBV9 and TRBJ2-2; TRBD1 matches 7 bases. The ends lost 3 bases at V and 0 bases at J; junction bases unmatched: 2. CDR1 SGDLS and CDR2 YYNGEE come from the germline V gene. CDR3 length equals 15 residues. The CDR3: CASSGTGANTGELFF. As DNA, the CDR3 is TGTGCCAGCAGCGGGACAGGAGCGAACACCGGGGAGCTGTTTTTT.

The rearrangement links TRBV2 to TRBJ2-2, with TRBD1 as a possible D gene (6 bases). Trimming removed 11 bases at V and 5 bases at J, with 18 bases between. Looked up from germline, CDR1 is SNHLY and CDR2 is FYNNEI. The CDR3 loop spans 14 amino acids. The chain's CDR3 is CARAQGTSTGELFF. Here the CDR3 DNA reads TGTGCCCGAGCACAGGGTACGTCGACCGGGGAGCTGTTTTTT.

The rearrangement uses TRBV7-3 and TRBJ1-1; D remains ambiguous. V was clipped by 0 bases and J by 3 bases, with 14 bases between them. This CDR3 has 16 residues. The germline V gene has CDR1 SGHTA and CDR2 FQGTGA. CDR3 DNA sequence: TGTGCCAGCAGCTTAACGGGCGAGGGCCGCTACACTGAAGCTTTCTTT. Residues: CASSLTGEGRYTEAFF.

The J gene is TRBJ1-1, the V gene TRBV18, with TRBD1 matching over 8 bases. Losses at the gene ends were 5 bases for V and 5 bases for J; bases not matched to a gene: 4. Germline V lookup: CDR1 KGHSH, CDR2 LQKENI. The CDR3 has 13 residues. The CDR3 nucleotides read TGTGCCAGCTCAGGACAGGGAATAACTGAAGCTTTCTTT. It codes for CASSGQGITEAFF.

This chain uses TRBV29-1 with TRBJ1-3, with D perhaps TRBD1 (5 bases). Germline V lookup: CDR1 SQVTM, CDR2 ANQGSEA. There are 15 residues in the CDR3. V was trimmed by 6 bases and J by 4 bases, leaving 19 bases between them. CDR3 nucleotide sequence: TGCAGCGTGCAGACCGGGACCCTGGCCGGAAACACCATATATTTT. This encodes CSVQTGTLAGNTIYF.

The chain has TRBV9 and TRBJ1-2, with D hard to call. Trimming cost V 7 bases and J 4 bases, with 17 bases left between them. The V gene's germline CDR1 is SGDLS and CDR2 YYNGEE. The CDR3 loop spans 14 amino acids. CDR3 protein: CASGDVGLSYGYTF. The CDR3 DNA reads as TGTGCCAGCGGCGACGTGGGCTTGAGCTATGGCTACACCTTC.

This sequence joins TRBV19 and TRBJ1-5; D possibly corresponds to TRBD1 (5 bases). CDR3 length: 13 amino acids. Germline V gene sequence: CDR1 LNHDA, CDR2 SQIVND (reference sequence). Trimming removed 3 bases from V and 9 bases from J, with 12 bases in between. CDR3 sequence: CASSIGALVPQHF. CDR3 in DNA: TGTGCCAGTAGTATCGGGGCTTTGGTGCCCCAGCATTTT.

The rearrangement joins TRBV27 to TRBJ2-7; no firm D call. CDR1 MNHEY and CDR2 SMNVEV come from the germline V gene (reference sequence). Trimming cost V 8 bases and J 9 bases, with 26 bases left between them. This CDR3 has 15 residues. The CDR3 DNA sequence: TGTGCCAGCCGATCTGGGCCACTACCCGGCTCGGTGCAGTACTTC. Translation: CASRSGPLPGSVQYF.